This passage covers 21 T cell receptor beta chains from one sample sequenced in a study of T cells in Graves' hyperthyroidism and ophthalmopathy. TCR beta CDR3 sequences were amplified from RNA transcripts. The HTBI set primed first-round TCR CDR3 RT-PCR. Using its own MiXCR run on the multiplex PCR reads, TCRdb lists one record per CDR3 protein. The sample has 450,000 to 700,000 distinct CDR3 sequences, around 46% seen once; the top ten hold about 20%. The specimen was peripheral blood or thyroid tissue (not recorded which). Every receptor here comes from an adult woman with Graves' disease, either hyperthyroidism or ophthalmopathy (not recorded which).

The V and J genes are TRBV29-1 and TRBJ2-5, with TRBD1 as a possible D gene (6 bases). Trimming left V 5 bases short and J 9 bases short, with 25 bases between. Germline V gene lookup returns CDR1 SQVTM and CDR2 ANQGSEA. There are 15 residues in the CDR3. The CDR3 spells CSVLEQGGGNQPQYF. The CDR3 bases are TGCAGCGTTCTGGAACAGGGTGGTGGCAATCAGCCCCAGTACTTC.

The chain couples TRBV25-1 to TRBJ1-2; tentative D call: TRBD1 (6 bases). The germline V gene has CDR1 MGHDK and CDR2 SYGVNS. Between the trimmed V and J ends, which lost 5 bases and 6 bases, there was a span of 16 bases. The CDR3 is 14 amino acids. The CDR3 DNA follows: TGTGCCAGCAGTTACCCCCGGGGGCGGGATGGCTACACCTTC. Its translation is CASSYPRGRDGYTF.

The rearrangement uses TRBV28 and TRBJ2-5, with 8 bases lining up with TRBD2. The CDR3 runs to 15 residues. Germline lookup yields CDR1 MDHEN and CDR2 SYDVKM. V lost 5 bases and J lost 1; bases outside the gene matches: 6. The CDR3 spells CASSPIAGTQETQYF. CDR3 DNA sequence: TGTGCCAGCAGTCCCATAGCGGGAACCCAAGAGACCCAGTACTTC.

The chain recombines TRBV19 with TRBJ1-2, with unresolved D. Trimming removed 1 base at V and 6 bases at J, with 6 bases between. CDR1 and CDR2 (germline): LNHDA, SQIVND (reference sequence). The CDR3 is made up of 12 amino acids. The CDR3 DNA reads TGTGCCAGTAGTATAGTAGGCGATGGCTACACCTTC. Residues: CASSIVGDGYTF.

This clonotype appeared many times. The chain employs TRBV7-9 and TRBJ1-5; possible D gene TRBD1, 6 bases. V lost 6 bases and J 5 bases, leaving 8 bases between the germline ends. This CDR3 is built from 12 residues. CDR1 is SEHNR and CDR2 is FQNEAQ in the germline V gene (reference sequence). The CDR3, as DNA: TGTGCCAGCAGTCACAGGGATCAGCCCCAGCATTTT. It is translated as CASSHRDQPQHF.

This clonotype was seen repeatedly, ten times or more. The rearrangement uses TRBV4-1 and TRBJ1-5; D might be TRBD1 (6 bases). In germline, CDR1 is MGHRA, CDR2 YSYEKL. There are 16 residues in the CDR3. V was trimmed by 3 bases and J by 4 bases, leaving 16 bases between them. CDR3 in DNA: TGCGCCAGCAGCCACCCATTTACAGGGAGGAATCAGCCCCAGCATTTT. It translates to CASSHPFTGRNQPQHF.

This sequence joins TRBV20-1 and TRBJ2-7; no firm D call. Germline assignment: CDR1 DFQATT and CDR2 SNEGSKA (reference sequence). The CDR3 is 13 amino acids. Trimming took 0 bases from V and 3 from J, leaving 9 bases between them. CDR3 in amino acids: CSARETRNYEQYF. The CDR3 DNA reads TGCAGTGCTAGAGAAACCCGGAACTACGAGCAGTACTTC.

This clonotype was recorded many times. The chain recombines TRBV15 with TRBJ1-2; D gene unclear. Germline V gene lookup returns CDR1 LNHNV and CDR2 YYDKDF (reference sequence). V gave up 2 bases and J gave up 4 bases, with 14 bases separating them. The CDR3 runs 15 residues. CDR3 sequence (DNA): TGTGCCACCAGCAGAACCCCGGGTGTGCTCTATGGCTACACCTTC. It codes for CATSRTPGVLYGYTF.

The sample holds many counts of this clonotype. This chain uses TRBV20-1 with TRBJ1-1; the D gene is possibly TRBD1 (6 bases). The V gene lost 1 base and the J gene lost 1 base, with 13 bases spanning the gap. Germline CDR1 is DFQATT and CDR2 is SNEGSKA (reference sequence). The CDR3 covers 15 residues. The CDR3 spells CSARVSETGNTEAFF. DNA for the CDR3: TGCAGTGCTAGAGTCTCCGAGACAGGGAACACTGAAGCTTTCTTT.

This clonotype appeared many times. The chain combines TRBV10-3 with TRBJ2-7, with TRBD1 as a possible D gene (6 bases). The CDR3 runs 13 residues. The germline V gene encodes CDR1 ENHRY and CDR2 SYGVKD. V was clipped by 11 bases and J by 7 bases, with 21 bases between them. CDR3 region: CASSSAGEDEQYF. The DNA of the CDR3 is TGTGCCTCGTCATCGGCAGGGGAAGATGAGCAGTACTTC.

This clonotype was counted only a few times. One junction end disagrees with the germline gene, perhaps due to a read error. The chain links TRBV2 to TRBJ2-5; D call uncertain. The CDR3 is 12 residues long. CDR1 is SNHLY, CDR2 FYNNEI, per germline. The CDR3 DNA reads as TGCGCCAGCAGTGAGTCGGGAGAGACCCAGTACTTC. This translates into CASSESGETQYF.

Regarding this clonotype: An end of the junction differs from the germline gene, which may be a read error. The CDR3 DNA sequence: TGTGCCAGCAGCCACCGGGGGATAGCCAACGTCCCGACTTTC. It encodes CASSHRGIANVPTF. The rearrangement links TRBV7-9 to TRBJ2-6; maybe TRBD2 (6 bases). Germline CDR1 is SEHNR and CDR2 is FQNEAQ (reference sequence). The CDR3 covers 14 residues.

The CDR3 DNA reads TGCAGCGTTGACACAGGGGGCCCTGGAAACACCATATATTTT. Amino acid sequence: CSVDTGGPGNTIYF. V usage is TRBV29-1 and J usage is TRBJ1-3; 9 bases are shared with TRBD1. From germline, CDR1 is SQVTM and CDR2 ANQGSEA. The CDR3 length is 14 residues. After removal of 3 bases from V and 2 bases from J, the junction contained 2 bases not matched to a gene.

This clonotype was counted many times. J is TRBJ2-7 and V is TRBV6-5; D is ambiguous. The germline gives CDR1 MNHEY, CDR2 SVGAGI. The CDR3 runs to 13 residues. The V gene lost 5 bases and the J gene lost 0 bases, with 8 bases spanning the gap. Here the CDR3 reads CASSRLSSYEQYF. The CDR3 coding sequence is TGTGCCAGCAGTCGGCTAAGCTCCTACGAGCAGTACTTC.

The chain couples TRBV10-3 to TRBJ2-2, with a possible D match to TRBD1 (5 bases). CDR3 size: 17 residues. Germline V gene data show CDR1 as ENHRY and CDR2 as SYGVKD. V was cut by 4 bases and J by 6 bases, with 21 bases left in between. The CDR3 loop is CAISVSKGASSSGELFF. DNA for the CDR3: TGTGCCATCAGTGTATCGAAAGGGGCTTCGTCCTCCGGGGAGCTGTTTTTT.

Many counts were recorded for this clonotype. V gene TRBV7-9 combines with J gene TRBJ1-6; a possible D gene is TRBD1 (5 bases). The ends were cut back, 5 bases at V and 8 bases at J, with 13 bases in the middle. The germline V gene encodes CDR1 SEHNR and CDR2 FQNEAQ (reference sequence). This CDR3 region has 14 residues. The CDR3 reads CASSPISGDSPLHF. DNA for the CDR3: TGTGCCAGCAGCCCAATATCGGGGGATTCACCCCTCCACTTT. Filled out from reference TRBV7-9 and TRBJ1-6, the complete variable domain reads DTGVSQNPRHKITKRGQNVTFRCDPISEHNRLYWYRQTLGQGPEFLTYFQNEAQLEKSRLLSDRFSAERPKGSFSTLEIQRTEQGDSAMYLCASSPISGDSPLHFGNGTRLTVT.

The rearrangement joins TRBV29-1 to TRBJ2-2, with no clear D. V lost 7 bases to trimming and J lost 8 bases, with 8 bases between them. The germline V gene encodes CDR1 SQVTM and CDR2 ANQGSEA. The CDR3 covers 10 residues. The CDR3 DNA sequence: TGCAGCGGGTTGGCGGGGGAGCTGTTTTTT. Translating it yields CSGLAGELFF.

Only a few counts were recorded for this clonotype. The chain employs TRBV20-1 and TRBJ1-5, with a weak D call TRBD1 (5 bases). Germline lookup yields CDR1 DFQATT and CDR2 SNEGSKA (reference sequence). The CDR3 is 14 amino acids. V lost 8 bases, J lost 5 bases, and 19 bases lay in between. CDR3 loop: CSYSSHIRDQPQHF. The CDR3 nucleotides are TGCAGTTACTCAAGCCATATCAGGGATCAGCCCCAGCATTTT.

As to this clonotype: The junction does not match germline at one end; this may be a read error. The V call is TRBV27, the J call TRBJ1-4; D gene uncertain. This CDR3 comprises 13 residues. The V gene's germline CDR1 is MNHEY and CDR2 SMNVEV (reference sequence). DNA for the CDR3: TGTGCCAGCGGAAGAGGGAACGGCGAAAAACTGCTTTTT. Its protein is CASGRGNGEKLLF.

V gene TRBV5-1 combines with J gene TRBJ2-7, with 10 bases fitting TRBD2. V shed 1 base and J 7 bases; nucleotides not matched to a gene: 8. The CDR3 contains 15 residues. CDR1 and CDR2 (germline): SGHRS, YFSETQ. CDR3 coding DNA: TGCGCCAGCAGCTTGACGGCTAGCGGGAGTCAAGAGCAGTACTTC. Translated: CASSLTASGSQEQYF.

This clonotype was recorded once. V usage is TRBV7-9 and J usage is TRBJ2-7; D gene uncertain. The V end lost 5 bases, the J end lost 2 bases, and 7 bases lay between the germline ends. CDR3 length: 12 residues. Germline V lookup: CDR1 SEHNR, CDR2 FQNEAQ (reference sequence). DNA of the CDR3: TGTGCCAGCAGCGACAAGACCTACGAGCAGTACTTC. Its protein is CASSDKTYEQYF. Together with reference TRBV7-9 and TRBJ2-7, the CDR3 gives the full variable domain: DTGVSQNPRHKITKRGQNVTFRCDPISEHNRLYWYRQTLGQGPEFLTYFQNEAQLEKSRLLSDRFSAERPKGSFSTLEIQRTEQGDSAMYLCASSDKTYEQYFGPGTRLTVT.